The 3 T cell receptor beta chains below all came from one sample that was sequenced in a study of TIL therapy for anti-PD-1-resistant metastatic lung cancer. The time point is: pre-treatment sample, taken before nivolumab and TIL therapy. Sequencing used immunoSEQ v3. Clones were read by immunoSEQ multiplex PCR, and TCRdb kept only the in-frame ones, dropping some. The sample contains over 15,000 clones, roughly 79% of which appear only once. The material sequenced was blood, taken at baseline. These receptors were collected from a person aged 25-85 years with non-small cell lung cancer.

V gene TRBV20-1 combines with J gene TRBJ1-5, with D hard to call. V was shortened by 3 bases and J by 0 bases, with 9 bases between the two germline ends. The CDR3 is 14 residues long. CDR1 is DFQATT, CDR2 SNEGSKA, per germline (reference sequence). The CDR3, as DNA: TGCAGTGCTAGTGTGGGGTATAGCAATCAGCCCCAGCATTTT. Translation gives CSASVGYSNQPQHF.

In this sample, this clone turned up a few times. The V gene is TRBV10-3, the J gene TRBJ1-2; D unresolved. The CDR3 covers 13 residues. The germline gives CDR1 ENHRY, CDR2 SYGVKD. V was trimmed by 7 bases and J by 2 bases, leaving 11 bases between them. DNA of the CDR3: TGTGCCATCAATTTAGGCGGGAACTATGGCTACACCTTC. Translated, it gives CAINLGGNYGYTF.

The chain recombines TRBV7-9 with TRBJ2-2; D not resolved. Germline CDR1 SEHNR, CDR2 FQNEAQ (reference sequence). V lost 1 base to trimming and J lost 0 bases, with 6 bases between them. CDR3 size: 15 residues. This chain's CDR3 is CASSLGSANTGELFF. In DNA form, the CDR3 reads TGTGCCAGCAGCTTAGGGTCCGCGAACACCGGGGAGCTGTTTTTT.